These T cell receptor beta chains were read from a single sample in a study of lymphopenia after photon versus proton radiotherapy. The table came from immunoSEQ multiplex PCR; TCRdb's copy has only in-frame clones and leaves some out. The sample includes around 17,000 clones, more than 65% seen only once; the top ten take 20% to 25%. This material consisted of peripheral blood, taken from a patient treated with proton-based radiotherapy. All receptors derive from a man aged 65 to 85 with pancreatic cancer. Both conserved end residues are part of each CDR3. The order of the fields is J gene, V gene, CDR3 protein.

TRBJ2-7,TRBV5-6,CASSAGTYPYEQYF
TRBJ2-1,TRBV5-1,CASSPRAGVNYEQFF
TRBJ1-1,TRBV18,CASSQTGSENTEAFF
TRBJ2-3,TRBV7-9,CASSPTWDTSTDTQYF
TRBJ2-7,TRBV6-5,CASGSAGGGTYEQYF
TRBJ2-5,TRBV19,CASSRTQGAWETQYF
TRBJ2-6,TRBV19,CASSAPRHSGANVLTF
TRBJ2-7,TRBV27,CASSRLAGGSPYEQYF
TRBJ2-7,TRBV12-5,CASGLVGFTSGNYEQYF
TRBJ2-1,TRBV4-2,CASSHYAGTGGNNEQFF
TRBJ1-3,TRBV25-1,CASSDRVSGNTIYF
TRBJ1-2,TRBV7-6,CASSPAGPNGGYTF
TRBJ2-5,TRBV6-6,CASSYSAIEETQYF
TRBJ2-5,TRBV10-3,CAISESVGTRQETQYF
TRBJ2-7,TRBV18,CASSSDFGNEQYF
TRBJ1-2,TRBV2,CASSPSTGSVYYGYTF
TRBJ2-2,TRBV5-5,CASSSFSLEDGSQSGELFF
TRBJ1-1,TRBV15,CATSRDLFRQGANTEAFF
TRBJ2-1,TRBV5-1,CASSLIGTSGRAGEQFF
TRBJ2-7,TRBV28,CASSLPPGRNEQYF
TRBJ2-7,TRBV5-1,CASRSGTSGSGSYEQYF
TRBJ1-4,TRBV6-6,CASRNLAGENEKLFF
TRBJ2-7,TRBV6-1,CASSEAESSGAYGEQYF
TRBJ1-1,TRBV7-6,CASSPRVDTEAFF
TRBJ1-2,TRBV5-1,CASSQEGQKYDGYTF
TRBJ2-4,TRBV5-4,CASSPDAAKNIQYF
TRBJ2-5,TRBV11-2,CASSPGLDQETQYF
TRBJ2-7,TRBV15,CATSRGSYEQYF
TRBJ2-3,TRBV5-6,CASSSGTSLAQYF
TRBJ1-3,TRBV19,CASSATGVGNTIYF
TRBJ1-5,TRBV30,CAWSATQGKIQPQHF
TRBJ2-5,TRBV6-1,CASSEGFAGARETQYF
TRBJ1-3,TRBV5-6,CASSPRRRGKSSGNTIYF
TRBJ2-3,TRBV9,CASSASGGSLAGGNTQYF
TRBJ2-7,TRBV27,CASSLFAGGSYEQYF
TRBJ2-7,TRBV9,CASSVEIRGEQYF
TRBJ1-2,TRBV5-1,CASSVGLQNPYGYTF
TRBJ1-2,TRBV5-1,CASSLENYGYTF
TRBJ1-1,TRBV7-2,CASRPSGTGPKAFF
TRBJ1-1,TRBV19,CASSFQVPTEAFF
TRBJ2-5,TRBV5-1,CASSSITGSQETQYF
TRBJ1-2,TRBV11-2,CASRPSTGINYGYTF
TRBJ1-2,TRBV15,CATSQTTYGYTF
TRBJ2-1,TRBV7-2,CASSVSSEHNEQFF
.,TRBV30,CAWSGGLALSYEQYF
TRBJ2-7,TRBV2,CASSPPGLASYEQYF
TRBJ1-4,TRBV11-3,CASSLRADNEKLFF
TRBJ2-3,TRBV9,CASSVGGQSDTQYF
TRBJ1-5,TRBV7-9,CASSPREGEESQPQHF
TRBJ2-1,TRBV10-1,CASSESTGGSYNEQFF
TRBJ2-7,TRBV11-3,CASSLQGTSGNYEQYF